These 2 T cell receptor beta chains were all obtained from the same sample, sequenced in a study of human T cells and chemical hapten exposure. Extraction of total RNA was performed on unfractionated whole blood. TCRdb re-analysed the 5' RACE reads in MiXCR, keeping a single row per CDR3 protein. The repertoire consists of 110,000 or so distinct CDR3 sequences, with approximately 20% occurring once and the leading ten covering around 2.7%. The receptors originated from a human donor in good health.

The chain is built from TRBV7-2 and TRBJ2-1, with 9 positions matching TRBD2. The junction had 5 bases not matched to a gene; V was cut back by 3 bases and J by 2 bases. The CDR3 sequence is 16 residues long. The germline V gene encodes CDR1 SGHTA and CDR2 FQGNSA. CDR3 nucleotides: TGTGCCAGCAGCTTGAGGGCGGGAGGGCCCTACAATGAGCAGTTCTTC. This encodes CASSLRAGGPYNEQFF.

The rearrangement joins TRBV19 to TRBJ1-2; no reliable D call. V dropped 4 bases and J dropped 7 bases, with 16 bases sitting between them. The CDR3 is 14 residues long. In germline, CDR1 is LNHDA, CDR2 SQIVND (reference sequence). The CDR3: CASSKGRRERGYTF. The CDR3 nucleotides are TGTGCCAGTAGTAAGGGCCGGAGGGAGCGTGGCTACACCTTC. Full variable domain (missing parts from reference TRBV19 and TRBJ1-2): DGGITQSPKYLFRKEGQNVTLSCEQNLNHDAMYWYRQDPGQGLRLIYYSQIVNDFQKGDIAEGYSVSREKKESFPLTVTSAQKNPTAFYLCASSKGRRERGYTFGSGTRLTVV.